Below, 8 T cell receptor beta chains from the same sample are listed, as sequenced in a study of blood T cell repertoires in COVID-19. Sequencing was performed with immunoSEQ multiplex PCR; in TCRdb, only in-frame clones are kept and a portion is missing. The profile covers approximately 27,000 clones, with about 88% appearing a single time and around 48% taken by the ten largest. Sequencing was carried out using peripheral blood. These TCRs come from a human donor with acute or convalescent COVID-19. The donor label of this sample is uncertain.

V gene TRBV2 combines with J gene TRBJ2-3, with 9 bases identical to TRBD2. The CDR3 has 15 residues. V dropped 6 bases and J dropped 4; count of bases not matched to a gene: 8. CDR1 SNHLY and CDR2 FYNNEI come from the germline V gene. The CDR3 loop reads CASRGTSRGADTQYF. The CDR3 region has the DNA TGTGCCAGCAGAGGGACTAGCAGGGGGGCAGATACGCAGTATTTT.

The chain joins TRBV24-1 to TRBJ2-3, with a possible D match to TRBD2 (6 bases). V was cut by 0 bases and J by 7 bases, with 16 bases left in between. The CDR3 extends over 16 amino acids. Germline assignment: CDR1 KGHDR and CDR2 SFDVKD. Written as DNA, the CDR3 is TGTGCCACCAGTGATTTGCCCCGGGCGGGGTCATATACGCAGTATTTT. Its protein product is CATSDLPRAGSYTQYF.

The chain has TRBV11-2 and TRBJ2-1; 7 bases line up with TRBD2. The CDR3 has 17 amino acids. With 3 bases clipped from V and 0 bases from J, the junction kept 8 bases outside the gene matches. The germline V gene encodes CDR1 SGHAT and CDR2 FQNNGV. As DNA, the CDR3 is TGTGCCAGCAGCTTTCTGGGGGGGAGGTACTCCTACAATGAGCAGTTCTTC. It translates to CASSFLGGRYSYNEQFF.

This chain connects TRBV6-5 to TRBJ1-3, with D perhaps matching TRBD1 (6 bases). Trimming shortened V by 4 bases and J by 2 bases, and 9 bases separated the two germline ends. Germline CDR1 and CDR2: MNHEY and SVGAGI. This CDR3 comprises 14 residues. The CDR3 DNA follows: TGTGCCAGCAGTTTAACAGGGACTGGAAACACCATATATTTT. Its protein product is CASSLTGTGNTIYF.

V and J are TRBV27 and TRBJ1-5; D remains ambiguous. The CDR3 is 14 residues long. V lost 2 bases and J 1 base, leaving 6 bases between the germline ends. Germline V gives CDR1 MNHEY, CDR2 SMNVEV (reference sequence). As DNA, the CDR3 is TGTGCCAGCAGTTTAAGAGAAAGCAATCAGCCCCAGCATTTT. Protein product: CASSLRESNQPQHF.

The rearrangement links TRBV9 to TRBJ1-6, with D tentatively TRBD1 (5 bases). Germline CDR1 SGDLS, CDR2 YYNGEE. This CDR3 is 14 amino acids long. The germline V and J ends were trimmed by 0 bases and 8 bases, with 9 bases remaining between them. The chain's CDR3 is CASSVAGVDSPLHF. In nucleotides, the CDR3 is TGTGCCAGCAGCGTAGCGGGGGTGGATTCACCCCTCCACTTT.

The chain carries TRBV11-2 and TRBJ2-1; 7 bases align to TRBD2. The germline CDR1 and CDR2 sequences are SGHAT and FQNNGV. This CDR3 region has 17 residues. V was clipped by 1 base and J by 5 bases; unmatched bases: 11. The CDR3 coding sequence is TGTGCCAGCAGCTTAGCTGGATTGGGGGGGGGACACAATGAGCAGTTCTTC. Protein sequence: CASSLAGLGGGHNEQFF. Using reference TRBV11-2 and TRBJ2-1 for the parts outside the CDR3, the full variable domain is EAGVAQSPRYKIIEKRQSVAFWCNPISGHATLYWYQQILGQGPKLLIQFQNNGVVDDSQLPKDRFSAERLKGVDSTLKIQPAKLEDSAVYLCASSLAGLGGGHNEQFFGPGTRLTVL.

J is TRBJ2-3 and V is TRBV6-5, with TRBD2 matching 7 bases. This CDR3 has 14 amino acids. The trim removed 5 bases at V and 2 bases at J, leaving 4 bases unmatched. Germline V gene sequence: CDR1 MNHEY, CDR2 SVGAGI. The CDR3 region is CASSTGGHTDTQYF. DNA for the CDR3: TGTGCCAGCAGTACGGGGGGTCACACAGATACGCAGTATTTT.